This T cell receptor (beta chain) was identified in a study of T cell repertoires in cytomegalovirus infection (dated by TCRdb to the late 2010s). Regarding the research as a whole: Donor HLA type was relevant to the analysis, as public TCR beta signatures indicated carriage of CMV infection together with the matching HLA type.

This clonotype appeared a few times. Its antigen remains unidentified. It has no much larger one-base neighbor in the sample; base qualities were not kept. The investigation overall reported the following: Carriers of CMV infection plus the relevant HLA type were discriminated by the cumulative frequency of public TCR beta family members in the study cohort and in an independent roughly 320-donor cohort. In the ex vivo response, HLA-C-restricted CMV-specific TCR beta clonotypes were dominant, and in two of eight donors the single most frequent clonotype came from this HLA-C-restricted group.

V and J are trimmed by 7 bases and 1 base, and the gene matches miss 12 bases of the junction. The CDR3 sequence holds 19 residues, the cysteine and phenylalanine included. The CDR3 DNA has 57 bases and is translated from base 1. Sequenced using an Illumina HiSeq 1500. TCRdb trimmed public reads at Q25 via fastp, called clones via MiXCR and kept in-frame beta chains. Each entry merges the rows of one CDR3 protein and shows their most common DNA and genes. This sample has roughly 320,000 distinct CDR3 sequences in its table, and 9% to 9.5% of those were observed once. The top ten hold 4.3% of the sample.

The rearrangement joined TRBV12-3 or TRBV12-4 to TRBJ2-6; 11 central bases correspond to TRBD1. Material for sequencing was PBMCs. This TCR was recovered from a human donor in good health (CMV status not recorded). Some clones in this sample may be carry-over from other donors' samples. The CDR3 has the sequence CASTHKGQGAFSGANVLTF. The nucleotide sequence is TGTGCCAGCACCCATAAAGGACAGGGGGCGTTTTCTGGGGCCAACGTCCTGACTTTC.